What follows are 21 T cell receptor beta chains derived from one specimen sequenced in a study of blood T cell repertoires in COVID-19 (dated by TCRdb to the early 2020s). Library method: the immunoSEQ multiplex PCR assay. Not all clones reach the TCRdb copy of this immuneACCESS table, which keeps in-frame sequences only. Checked studies attribute under half of the gap to unresolved V genes and leave the rest unexplained. For this sample there are approximately 490,000 clones; roughly 87% appear just once. Roughly 0.7% of the sample lies in the top ten. The sample consisted of PBMCs or T cells enriched from blood (not recorded which). The source of these receptors is a woman younger than 30 who had recovered from COVID-19.

This chain uses TRBV6-4 with TRBJ1-1; the D is unclear. The CDR3 covers 10 residues. The ends were cut back, 11 bases at V and 5 bases at J, with 9 bases in the middle. Per the germline V gene, CDR1 is MRHNA and CDR2 is SNTAGT. This CDR3 is CALRGTEAFF. DNA for the CDR3: TGTGCCCTAAGAGGGACTGAAGCTTTCTTT.

The rearrangement joins TRBV7-8 to TRBJ1-5, with TRBD1 identical over 7 bases. Trimming at V came to 5 bases and at J to 4 bases, leaving 11 bases not matched to a gene. The CDR3 has 16 residues. CDR1 and CDR2 (germline): SGHVS, FQNEAQ. CDR3 loop: CASSRQTGAINQPQHF. CDR3 nucleotide sequence: TGTGCCAGCAGCCGTCAAACAGGGGCAATAAATCAGCCCCAGCATTTT.

The V and J genes are TRBV1 and TRBJ1-4; TRBD1, the table's D call, was not compared with the DNA. TRBV1 is an annotated pseudogene. This CDR3 spans 16 amino acids. This CDR3 reads CTSSQTQGTTNEKLFF. The CDR3 DNA is TGCACCAGCAGCCAAACCCAGGGAACAACTAATGAAAAACTGTTTTTT.

This clone occurred once. This CDR3 is also generated by other DNA sequences in the sample. This chain uses TRBV5-8 with TRBJ1-5; perhaps TRBD1 as D (6 bases). Germline V gene lookup returns CDR1 SGHTS and CDR2 YDEGEE. V dropped 2 bases and J dropped 2 bases, with 8 bases sitting between them. The CDR3 has 14 amino acids. CDR3 nucleotide sequence: TGTGCCAGCAGCTTTAGGACAGGCAATCAGCCCCAGCATTTT. Its protein is CASSFRTGNQPQHF.

The gene calls are TRBV2 and TRBJ1-3; the D gene is possibly TRBD1 (6 bases). The CDR3 spans 16 residues. Germline CDR1 and CDR2: SNHLY and FYNNEI. The V gene lost 6 bases and the J gene lost 0 bases, with 15 bases spanning the gap. The CDR3 DNA reads as TGTGCCAGCAGGCTGGACAGCCTGCCCTCTGGAAACACCATATATTTT. Its translation: CASRLDSLPSGNTIYF.

This clone was recorded a few times. This chain links TRBV5-4 with TRBJ1-1, with 8 nucleotides matching TRBD1. This CDR3 contains 15 residues. V was pared by 2 bases and J by 6 bases, with 9 bases of the junction left unmatched. Germline V CDR1 and CDR2: SGHNT, YYREEE (reference sequence). This CDR3 reads CASSFEDRVGAEAFF. CDR3 sequence (DNA): TGTGCCAGCAGCTTTGAGGACAGGGTCGGCGCTGAAGCTTTCTTT.

This chain uses TRBV5-1 with TRBJ2-5; D is possibly TRBD1 (6 bases). Deletions cut 5 bases from V and 7 bases from J, with 12 bases between. This CDR3 spans 12 amino acids. Germline V gives CDR1 SGHRS, CDR2 YFSETQ. This chain's CDR3 is CASSSGAGTQYF. For the CDR3, the DNA is TGCGCCAGCAGTTCAGGGGCGGGGACCCAGTACTTC.

This chain connects TRBV27 to TRBJ1-2; 7 nucleotides match TRBD1. The CDR3 contains 15 residues. With V trimmed by 3 bases and J by 8 bases, 12 bases remained unmatched. From germline, CDR1 is MNHEY and CDR2 SMNVEV (reference sequence). This CDR3 is CASSLGSEGRGGYTF. CDR3 DNA: TGTGCCAGCAGTTTGGGGAGTGAGGGCAGGGGGGGCTACACCTTC.

The chain joins TRBV12-3 or TRBV12-4 to TRBJ1-6, with D perhaps TRBD1 (5 bases). Trimming stripped 5 bases from V and 5 bases from J, with 7 bases between. There are 13 residues in the CDR3. The CDR3 sequence: CASSRQHNSPLHF. CDR3 DNA: TGTGCCAGCAGTCGACAGCATAATTCACCCCTCCACTTT.

The chain employs TRBV10-2 and TRBJ2-4; TRBD1 matches 7 bases. J was trimmed by 8 bases and V by 6 bases; bases with no gene match: 10. The V gene's germline CDR1 is WSHSY and CDR2 SAAADI. The CDR3 consists of 14 residues. CDR3 coding DNA: TGCGCCAGCAGACCGACAGGGAGATGGGACATTCAGTACTTC. Residues: CASRPTGRWDIQYF.

This clone was counted a few times. The chain links TRBV7-9 to TRBJ1-2; D possibly corresponds to TRBD1 (5 bases). Trimming shortened V by 5 bases and J by 4 bases, and 23 bases separated the two germline ends. This CDR3 contains 17 residues. Looked up from germline, CDR1 is SEHNR and CDR2 is FQNEAQ (reference sequence). CDR3 DNA sequence: TGTGCCAGCAGCCCCTCAAGTTCGGGGGGTACGAGCTATGGCTACACCTTC. Translated, it gives CASSPSSSGGTSYGYTF.

This chain links TRBV2 with TRBJ1-1; D call uncertain. The germline V gene encodes CDR1 SNHLY and CDR2 FYNNEI. The V and J ends lost 2 bases and 3 bases respectively, with 4 bases between them. The CDR3 totals 12 residues. The chain's CDR3 is CASSELDTEAFF. The CDR3, as DNA: TGTGCCAGCAGTGAACTAGACACTGAAGCTTTCTTT.

V is TRBV5-5 and J is TRBJ1-2; 8 bases align to TRBD1. The CDR3 spans 16 residues. V trimming: 0 bases; J trimming: 8 bases; junction bases outside the gene matches: 12. Germline loops: CDR1 SGHKS, CDR2 YYEKEE (reference sequence). The CDR3 DNA sequence: TGTGCCAGCAGCTTGGATTTCGGGACAGGCGTTAAAGGCTACACCTTC. This translates into CASSLDFGTGVKGYTF. Combining the CDR3 with reference TRBV5-5 and TRBJ1-2 gives the whole variable domain DAGVTQSPTHLIKTRGQQVTLRCSPISGHKSVSWYQQVLGQGPQFIFQYYEKEERGRGNFPDRFSARQFPNYSSELNVNALLLGDSALYLCASSLDFGTGVKGYTFGSGTRLTVV.

The J gene is TRBJ2-3, the V gene TRBV5-4, with TRBD2 matching 13 bases. Germline trimming cut 4 bases from V and 4 bases from J; bases unmatched to any gene: 6. The CDR3 is 16 amino acids. Germline CDR1 and CDR2: SGHNT and YYREEE (reference sequence). In DNA, the CDR3 is TGTGCCAGCAGCCCCACTAGCGGGGGGGCGTCAGATACGCAGTATTTT. Translation: CASSPTSGGASDTQYF.

This clone came up a few times. The rearrangement uses TRBV7-8 and TRBJ1-2; 10 bases line up with TRBD1. CDR1 SGHVS and CDR2 FQNEAQ come from the germline V gene. Germline trimming cut 5 bases from V and 3 bases from J; bases unmatched to any gene: 9. This CDR3 has 16 residues. CDR3 DNA: TGTGCCAGCAGCGTTGGGTTGGACAGGGGGGACTATGGCTACACCTTC. Protein sequence: CASSVGLDRGDYGYTF.

The chain couples TRBV18 to TRBJ2-7; no reliable D call. V dropped 3 bases and J dropped 7 bases, with 16 bases sitting between them. Germline V lookup: CDR1 KGHSH, CDR2 LQKENI. This CDR3 region has 14 residues. The CDR3 DNA follows: TGTGCCAGCTCACCCGACGGCCTGCTCGGGGAGCAGTACTTC. This sequence encodes CASSPDGLLGEQYF.

The V call is TRBV7-6, the J call TRBJ2-2; D might be TRBD2 (6 bases). The germline V and J ends were trimmed by 0 bases and 5 bases, with 10 bases remaining between them. Germline lookup yields CDR1 SGHVS and CDR2 FNYEAQ. The CDR3 sequence is 15 residues long. CDR3 residues: CASSLASGGTGELFF. CDR3 DNA: TGTGCCAGCAGCTTAGCTAGTGGGGGGACCGGGGAGCTGTTTTTT.

The genes are TRBV27 and TRBJ2-5; D perhaps matches TRBD2 (6 bases). This CDR3 contains 16 residues. Germline assignment: CDR1 MNHEY and CDR2 SMNVEV (reference sequence). Trimming stripped 4 bases from V and 7 bases from J, with 22 bases between. The CDR3: CASSWGDPRRAGTQYF. CDR3 DNA: TGTGCCAGCAGTTGGGGGGACCCGAGGCGAGCAGGGACCCAGTACTTC.

This clone was seen more than once but under ten times. The CDR3 region has the DNA TGTGCCAGCAGTCAACTCACAGGGCAGTACTTC. Its protein product is CASSQLTGQYF. The genes are TRBV6-2 or TRBV6-3 and TRBJ2-7; tentative D call: TRBD1 (5 bases). With 5 bases removed from V and 9 bases from J, the gap between germline ends came to 11 bases. This CDR3 is built from 11 residues. In germline, CDR1 is MNHEY, CDR2 SVGEGT.

This chain links TRBV2 with TRBJ2-5; unclear D gene. Trimming cost V 8 bases and J 8 bases, with 12 bases left between them. There are 11 residues in the CDR3. Per the germline V gene, CDR1 is SNHLY and CDR2 is FYNNEI. In nucleotides, the CDR3 is TGTGCCAGCGCCCTGGCTCAAACCCAGTACTTC. It yields the protein CASALAQTQYF. Filled out from reference TRBV2 and TRBJ2-5, the complete variable domain reads EPEVTQTPSHQVTQMGQEVILRCVPISNHLYFYWYRQILGQKVEFLVSFYNNEISEKSEIFDDQFSVERPDGSNFTLKIRSTKLEDSAMYFCASALAQTQYFGPGTRLLVL.

The V and J genes are TRBV11-2 and TRBJ2-7; TRBD1 might be the D (5 bases). The CDR3 has 14 residues. Trimming removed 3 bases from V and 5 bases from J, with 14 bases in between. CDR1 SGHAT and CDR2 FQNNGV come from the germline V gene. In DNA form, the CDR3 reads TGTGCCAGCAGCTTGGGGCAACCCGGAAACGAGCAGTACTTC. This encodes CASSLGQPGNEQYF.